This T cell receptor (beta chain) was sequenced in a study of cytomegalovirus exposure and HLA in healthy donors. PCR was performed using 60 Vbeta and 13 Jbeta primers. Sequencing used immunoSEQ multiplex PCR; TCRdb keeps in-frame clones, though not all of them. In the table there are 110,000 to 150,000 clones, around 73% of which are singletons. Findings and caveats of the study: In a later analysis, common viral pathogens appeared linked to several of the most significant clusters.

Germline CDR1 SGHRS, CDR2 YFSETQ. The CDR3 extends over 13 amino acids. The V gene lost 0 bases and the J gene lost 4 bases, with 6 bases spanning the gap. In regard to this clone: Its antigen remains unidentified.

The sample comprised PBMCs. The receptor's source is a female donor in good health and CMV-seronegative. This chain uses TRBV5-1 with TRBJ2-3, with no clear D. The CDR3 DNA reads as TGCGCCAGCAGCTTGGATCGCGCAGATACGCAGTATTTT. The encoded protein is CASSLDRADTQYF.